These T cell receptor beta chains were read from a single sample in a study of blood T cell repertoires in COVID-19. Data came from immunoSEQ multiplex PCR; TCRdb stores just in-frame clones and leaves some out. The data show roughly 190,000 clones, about 86% seen once. Sequenced input: peripheral blood. The receptor set was obtained from a woman of 80 years or more in a cohort sampled during active or convalescent COVID-19. The CDR3 runs from the conserved cysteine through the conserved F or W. The D gene is left open where the match is weak. Only part of the rows carry a size: once, few, many, or a class if the clone is expanded.

.	TRBV10-1	TRBJ2-1	.	CASSDELYNEQFF	TGCGCCAGCAGTGACGAACTCTACAATGAGCAGTTCTTC
TRBD2	TRBV19	TRBJ2-3	.	CASRPIFGLAGEGTTDTQYF	TGTGCCAGTAGGCCTATCTTCGGACTAGCGGGAGAGGGAACCACAGATACGCAGTATTTT
TRBD1	TRBV13	TRBJ1-2	.	CASSSLQGFYGYTF	TGTGCCAGCAGCTCATTACAGGGGTTCTATGGCTACACCTTC
TRBD2	TRBV4-1	TRBJ2-5	.	CASSQGRGLAGVLGETQYF	TGCGCCAGCAGCCAAGGCCGGGGACTAGCGGGAGTGCTAGGAGAGACCCAGTACTTC
TRBD2	TRBV18	TRBJ2-4	.	CASSPGQGGNIQYF	TGTGCCAGCTCACCAGGGCAGGGAGGGAACATTCAGTACTTC
TRBD1	TRBV5-8	TRBJ1-2	.	CASSWGTAKGYTF	TGTGCCAGCAGCTGGGGGACAGCGAAAGGCTACACCTTC
.	TRBV29-1	TRBJ1-5	.	CSQRQRRNQPQHF	TGCAGCCAGAGACAGAGACGCAATCAGCCCCAGCATTTT
.	TRBV7-9	TRBJ2-5	.	CASSLGITNKETQYF	TGTGCCAGCAGCTTAGGGATAACTAACAAAGAGACCCAGTACTTC
.	TRBV6-5	TRBJ2-1	.	CASATPGYRQFF	TGTGCCAGCGCCACCCCAGGGTATCGGCAGTTCTTC
TRBD1	TRBV11-3	TRBJ2-1	.	CASSPQGAQNLNEQFF	TGTGCCAGCAGCCCTCAGGGGGCGCAGAATTTGAATGAGCAGTTCTTC
.	TRBV15	TRBJ2-3	.	CATSRDVMTVSTDTQYF	TGTGCCACCAGCAGAGATGTGATGACAGTCAGCACAGATACGCAGTATTTT
.	TRBV27	TRBJ1-5	once	CASSPQGPNQPQHF	TGTGCCAGCAGTCCCCAGGGTCCCAATCAGCCCCAGCATTTT
.	TRBV6-5	TRBJ1-4	.	CASTRHPTEKLFF	TGTGCCAGCACCCGACATCCGACAGAAAAACTGTTTTTT
.	TRBV19	TRBJ2-4	.	CASSITKNIQYF	TGTGCCAGTAGTATTACCAAAAACATTCAGTACTTC
.	TRBV4-3	TRBJ1-6	once	CASRASQSSYNSPLHF	TGCGCCAGCAGGGCCTCACAGAGCTCCTATAATTCACCCCTCCACTTT
.	TRBV11-3	TRBJ2-5	.	CASSSSHQETQYF	TGTGCCAGCAGCTCATCCCACCAAGAGACCCAGTACTTC
.	TRBV28	TRBJ1-5	.	CASSFGERKPQHF	TGTGCCAGCAGTTTTGGGGAGCGTAAGCCCCAGCATTTT
.	TRBV4-3	TRBJ1-2	.	CASSQDLRGIGYGYTF	TGCGCCAGCAGCCAAGATCTTAGGGGGATCGGCTATGGCTACACCTTC
.	TRBV11-2	TRBJ1-2	few	CASSPIRDIGKGGYTF	TGTGCCAGCAGCCCCATCCGGGACATCGGAAAAGGTGGCTACACCTTC
TRBD1	TRBV6-2/TRBV6-3	TRBJ1-2	.	CASSYTGGNYGYTF	TGTGCCAGCAGTTACACAGGGGGGAACTATGGCTACACCTTC
.	TRBV28	TRBJ1-2	.	CATTEGRAYYGYTF	TGTGCAACTACGGAGGGCAGGGCATACTATGGCTACACCTTC
TRBD2	TRBV4-1	TRBJ2-1	.	CASSQDAGGPVEQFF	TGCGCCAGCAGCCAAGACGCGGGGGGGCCGGTTGAGCAGTTCTTC
.	TRBV29-1	TRBJ2-2	.	CSVEHGSTGRTGELFF	TGCAGCGTTGAGCACGGGTCGACAGGCCGAACCGGGGAGCTGTTTTTT
.	TRBV7-9	TRBJ2-4	.	CASSLPSGSKNIQYF	TGTGCCAGCAGCTTACCGTCTGGGAGCAAAAACATTCAGTACTTC
TRBD1	TRBV3-1/TRBV3-2	TRBJ2-1	.	CASSRQGQHNEQFF	TGTGCCAGCAGCAGACAGGGTCAGCACAATGAGCAGTTCTTC
.	TRBV6-4	TRBJ2-2	few	CASSRGPNTGELFF	TGTGCCAGCAGCAGGGGCCCTAACACCGGGGAGCTGTTTTTT
.	TRBV10-3	TRBJ2-2	.	CAIRVTGTPPNTGELFF	TGTGCCATCAGGGTCACAGGGACCCCCCCGAACACCGGGGAGCTGTTTTTT
.	TRBV5-6	TRBJ1-4	once	CASSFSSLNEKLFF	TGTGCCAGCAGCTTTAGCAGCCTTAATGAAAAACTGTTTTTT
.	TRBV4-3	TRBJ2-3	.	CASSQSGSQGDTQYF	TGCGCCAGCAGCCAAAGCGGGTCCCAGGGAGATACGCAGTATTTT
TRBD1	TRBV18	TRBJ1-2	.	CASSPGQGALYGYTF	TGTGCCAGCTCACCGGGACAGGGGGCCCTCTATGGCTACACCTTC
.	TRBV5-6	TRBJ1-1	.	CASSLGGPGLITEAFF	TGTGCCAGCAGCTTGGGTGGTCCAGGGCTAATCACTGAAGCTTTCTTT
TRBD1	TRBV15	TRBJ1-2	many	CATSSDRTGTNYGYTF	TGTGCCACCAGCAGCGACAGGACAGGGACCAACTATGGCTACACCTTC
TRBD1	TRBV11-3	TRBJ2-2	.	CASSPQGQVNTGELFF	TGTGCCAGCAGCCCCCAGGGACAGGTGAACACCGGGGAGCTGTTTTTT
.	TRBV7-6	TRBJ1-1	.	CASSLAELLNTEAFF	TGTGCCAGCAGCTTAGCGGAGCTGTTGAACACTGAAGCTTTCTTT
.	TRBV10-1	TRBJ1-4	.	CASSDSARSGFGEKLFF	TGCGCCAGCAGTGATTCGGCACGGTCAGGGTTCGGTGAAAAACTGTTTTTT
.	TRBV29-1	TRBJ2-1	.	CSVQTAGRAYNEQFF	TGCAGCGTTCAAACGGCGGGGCGGGCCTACAATGAGCAGTTCTTC
TRBD2	TRBV7-7	TRBJ2-3	once	CASSSGLAGVSADTQYF	TGTGCCAGCAGCTCGGGACTAGCGGGAGTTAGCGCAGATACGCAGTATTTT
.	TRBV15	TRBJ2-7	.	CATSTRQPSSYEQYF	TGTGCCACCAGCACCCGACAGCCCAGCTCCTACGAGCAGTACTTC
.	TRBV3-1/TRBV3-2	TRBJ1-4	few	CASSPSATNEKLFF	TGTGCCAGCAGTCCCTCCGCAACTAATGAAAAACTGTTTTTT
.	TRBV6-5	TRBJ1-3	once	CASSPLRGFLNTIYF	TGTGCCAGCAGTCCCCTGAGGGGGTTTCTAAACACCATATATTTT
.	TRBV10-2	TRBJ1-2	few	CASSESGGYGYTF	TGCGCCAGCAGTGAGTCGGGGGGCTATGGCTACACCTTC
.	TRBV30	TRBJ2-2	.	CAAVVGQRGSGELFF	TGTGCCGCAGTGGTAGGGCAACGGGGGTCCGGGGAGCTGTTTTTT
TRBD1	TRBV6-2/TRBV6-3	TRBJ1-5	.	CASSYSWDSDNQPQHF	TGTGCCAGCAGTTACTCGTGGGACAGTGACAATCAGCCCCAGCATTTT
.	TRBV9	TRBJ2-3	.	CASTGGVTDTQYF	TGTGCCAGCACCGGGGGTGTGACAGATACGCAGTATTTT
.	TRBV19	TRBJ2-2	.	CASIQVFNTGELFF	TGTGCCAGTATTCAGGTCTTTAACACCGGGGAGCTGTTTTTT
TRBD1	TRBV9	TRBJ1-1	.	CASSLGTGATNTEAFF	TGTGCCAGCAGTTTAGGGACAGGGGCCACGAACACTGAAGCTTTCTTT
.	TRBV28	TRBJ2-5	.	CASSRTKETQYF	TGTGCCAGCAGCCGAACAAAAGAGACCCAGTACTTC
.	TRBV5-5	TRBJ1-2	.	CASSLVQGVAGYTF	TGTGCCAGCAGCTTGGTCCAGGGTGTCGCTGGCTACACCTTC
TRBD1	TRBV12-3/TRBV12-4	TRBJ1-6	.	CASTTGGRSPLHF	TGTGCCAGCACAACAGGGGGCAGGTCACCCCTCCACTTT
TRBD1	TRBV7-9	TRBJ1-2	.	CASSLEATGYNYGYTF	TGTGCCAGCAGCTTAGAGGCGACAGGGTACAACTATGGCTACACCTTC
.	TRBV5-4	TRBJ1-1	.	CASSWLGTSEAFF	TGTGCCAGCAGCTGGCTAGGAACGAGTGAAGCTTTCTTT
.	TRBV7-2	TRBJ2-2	.	CASSSRPEYTGELFF	TGTGCCAGCAGCTCCCGTCCCGAGTACACCGGGGAGCTGTTTTTT
.	TRBV4-1	TRBJ2-2	.	CASRVGTQNTRELFF	TGCGCCAGCAGAGTCGGGACTCAGAACACCAGGGAGCTGTTTTTT
.	TRBV28	TRBJ1-4	few	CASSGRNNEKLFF	TGTGCCAGCAGTGGGAGAAATAATGAAAAACTGTTTTTT
TRBD1	TRBV30	TRBJ1-2	.	CAWRFHGQGSYGYTF	TGTGCCTGGAGGTTTCATGGACAGGGATCCTATGGCTACACCTTC